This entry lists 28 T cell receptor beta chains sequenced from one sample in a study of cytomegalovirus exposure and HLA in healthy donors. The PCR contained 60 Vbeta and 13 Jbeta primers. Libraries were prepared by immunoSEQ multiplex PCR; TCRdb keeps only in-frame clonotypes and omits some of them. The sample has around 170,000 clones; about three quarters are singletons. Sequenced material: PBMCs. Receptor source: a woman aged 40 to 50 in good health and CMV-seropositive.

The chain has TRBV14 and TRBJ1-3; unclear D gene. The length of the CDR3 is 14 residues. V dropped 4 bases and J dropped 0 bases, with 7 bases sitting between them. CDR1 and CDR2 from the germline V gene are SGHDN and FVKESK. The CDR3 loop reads CASSLQISGNTIYF. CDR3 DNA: TGTGCCAGCAGCCTACAGATCTCTGGAAACACCATATATTTT.

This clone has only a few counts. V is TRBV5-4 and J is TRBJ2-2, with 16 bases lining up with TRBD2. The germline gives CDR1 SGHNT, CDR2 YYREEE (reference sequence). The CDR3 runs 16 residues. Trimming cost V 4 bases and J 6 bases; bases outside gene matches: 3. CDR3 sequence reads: CASSGTSGGVPGELFF. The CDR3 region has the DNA TGTGCCAGCAGCGGGACTAGCGGGGGGGTTCCCGGGGAGCTGTTTTTT.

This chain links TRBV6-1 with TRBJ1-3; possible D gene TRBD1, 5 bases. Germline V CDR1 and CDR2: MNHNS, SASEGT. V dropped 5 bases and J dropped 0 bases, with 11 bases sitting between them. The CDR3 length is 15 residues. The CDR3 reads CASSRGAHSGNTIYF. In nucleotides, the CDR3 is TGTGCCAGCAGTCGTGGGGCCCACTCTGGAAACACCATATATTTT.

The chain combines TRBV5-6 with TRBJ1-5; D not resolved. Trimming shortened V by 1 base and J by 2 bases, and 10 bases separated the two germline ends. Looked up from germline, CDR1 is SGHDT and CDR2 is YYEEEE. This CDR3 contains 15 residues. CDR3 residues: CASSLLGWGNQPQHF. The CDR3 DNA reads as TGTGCCAGCAGCTTGCTAGGTTGGGGCAATCAGCCCCAGCATTTT.

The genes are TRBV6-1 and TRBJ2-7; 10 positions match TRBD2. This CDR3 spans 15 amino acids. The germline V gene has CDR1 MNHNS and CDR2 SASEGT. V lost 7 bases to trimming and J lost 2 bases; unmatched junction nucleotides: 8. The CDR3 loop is CASNSLAGAPYEQYF. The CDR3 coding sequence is TGTGCCAGCAATTCCCTAGCGGGGGCCCCCTACGAGCAGTACTTC.

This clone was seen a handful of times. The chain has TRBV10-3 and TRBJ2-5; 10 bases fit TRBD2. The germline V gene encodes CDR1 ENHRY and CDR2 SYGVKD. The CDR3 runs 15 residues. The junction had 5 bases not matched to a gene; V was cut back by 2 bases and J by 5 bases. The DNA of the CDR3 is TGTGCCATCAGTGAGGCTAGCGGGGGTGGCGAGACCCAGTACTTC. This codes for CAISEASGGGETQYF.

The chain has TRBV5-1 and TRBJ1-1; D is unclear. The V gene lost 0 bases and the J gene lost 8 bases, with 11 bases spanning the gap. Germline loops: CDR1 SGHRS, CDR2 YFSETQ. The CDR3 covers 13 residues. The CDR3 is CASSLALGREAFF. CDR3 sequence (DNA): TGCGCCAGCAGCTTGGCCCTGGGCAGAGAAGCTTTCTTT.

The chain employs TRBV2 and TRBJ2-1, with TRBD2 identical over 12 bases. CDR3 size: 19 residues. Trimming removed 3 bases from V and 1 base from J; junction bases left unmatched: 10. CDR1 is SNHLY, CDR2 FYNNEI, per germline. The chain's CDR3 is CASSDDTSGGLISYNEQFF. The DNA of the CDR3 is TGTGCCAGCAGTGATGATACTAGCGGGGGGTTAATTTCCTACAATGAGCAGTTCTTC.

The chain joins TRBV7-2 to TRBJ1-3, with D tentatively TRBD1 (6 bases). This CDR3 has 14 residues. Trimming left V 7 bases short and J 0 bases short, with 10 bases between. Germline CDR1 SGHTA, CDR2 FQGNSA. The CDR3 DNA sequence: TGTGCCAGCATGACAGGCATCTCTGGAAACACCATATATTTT. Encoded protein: CASMTGISGNTIYF. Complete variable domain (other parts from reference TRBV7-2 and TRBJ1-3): GAGVSQSPSNKVTEKGKDVELRCDPISGHTALYWYRQSLGQGLEFLIYFQGNSAPDKSGLPSDRFSAERTGGSVSTLTIQRTQQEDSAVYLCASMTGISGNTIYFGEGSWLTVV.

DNA for the CDR3: TGTGCCAGCAGCTCTTTAAACCGGGCCGGGATACACACCTTC. This sequence encodes CASSSLNRAGIHTF. The chain uses TRBV7-2 and TRBJ1-2; unclear D gene. V lost 4 bases, J lost 12 bases, and 21 bases lay in between. The germline gives CDR1 SGHTA, CDR2 FQGNSA. There are 14 residues in the CDR3. Variable domain in full (rest from reference TRBV7-2 and TRBJ1-2): GAGVSQSPSNKVTEKGKDVELRCDPISGHTALYWYRQSLGQGLEFLIYFQGNSAPDKSGLPSDRFSAERTGGSVSTLTIQRTQQEDSAVYLCASSSLNRAGIHTFGSGTRLTVV.

In nucleotides, the CDR3 is TGTGCCTGGAGCCTACAGGGGGTATCGTATGGCTACACCTTC. It encodes CAWSLQGVSYGYTF. The chain recombines TRBV30 with TRBJ1-2, with 8 positions matching TRBD1. Per germline, CDR1 GTSNPN and CDR2 SVGIG (reference sequence). The CDR3 is 14 residues long. V shed 3 bases and J 5 bases; nucleotides not matched to a gene: 8.

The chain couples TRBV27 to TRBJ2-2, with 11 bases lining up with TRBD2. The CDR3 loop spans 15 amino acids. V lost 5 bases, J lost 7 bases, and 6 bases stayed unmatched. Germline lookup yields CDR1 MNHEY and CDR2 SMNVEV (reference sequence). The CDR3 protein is CASSASGGPGGELFF. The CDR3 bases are TGTGCCAGCAGTGCTAGCGGGGGGCCGGGCGGGGAGCTGTTTTTT.

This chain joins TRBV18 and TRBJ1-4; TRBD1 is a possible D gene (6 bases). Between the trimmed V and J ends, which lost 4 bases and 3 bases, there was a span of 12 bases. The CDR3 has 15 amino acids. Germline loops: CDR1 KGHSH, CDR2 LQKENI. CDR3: CASSRNREANEKLFF. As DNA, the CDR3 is TGTGCCAGCTCACGAAACAGGGAAGCTAATGAAAAACTGTTTTTT.

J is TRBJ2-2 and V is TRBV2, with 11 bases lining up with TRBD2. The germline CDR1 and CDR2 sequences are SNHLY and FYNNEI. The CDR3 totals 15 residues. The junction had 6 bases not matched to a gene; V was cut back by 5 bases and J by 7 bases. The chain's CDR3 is CASSYSGGDFGELFF. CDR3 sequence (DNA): TGTGCCAGCAGTTATAGCGGGGGGGACTTCGGGGAGCTGTTTTTT.

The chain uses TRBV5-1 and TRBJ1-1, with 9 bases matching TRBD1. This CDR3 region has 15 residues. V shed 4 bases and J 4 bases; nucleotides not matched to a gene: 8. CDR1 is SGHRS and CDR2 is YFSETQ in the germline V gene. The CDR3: CASSPYPDRGTEAFF. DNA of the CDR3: TGCGCCAGCAGCCCATACCCGGACAGGGGCACTGAAGCTTTCTTT.

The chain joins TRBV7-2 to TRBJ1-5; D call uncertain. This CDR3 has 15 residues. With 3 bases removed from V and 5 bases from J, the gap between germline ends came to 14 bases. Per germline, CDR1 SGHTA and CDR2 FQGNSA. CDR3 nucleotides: TGTGCCAGCAGCTTGGGTTCCCGGGGAGATCAGCCCCAGCATTTT. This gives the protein CASSLGSRGDQPQHF.

The CDR3 protein is CASSLGPRGTDTQYF. DNA of the CDR3: TGTGCCAGCAGCTTGGGACCGAGGGGCACAGATACGCAGTATTTT. This chain connects TRBV5-4 to TRBJ2-3; perhaps TRBD2 as D (5 bases). This CDR3 region has 15 residues. CDR1 is SGHNT and CDR2 is YYREEE in the germline V gene (reference sequence). V lost 0 bases and J lost 1, with 9 bases in between.

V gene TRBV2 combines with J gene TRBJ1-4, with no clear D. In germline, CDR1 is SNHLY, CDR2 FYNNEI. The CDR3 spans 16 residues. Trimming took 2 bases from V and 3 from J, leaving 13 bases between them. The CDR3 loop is CASSEISWYPNEKLFF. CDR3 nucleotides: TGTGCCAGCAGTGAAATTAGTTGGTACCCTAATGAAAAACTGTTTTTT.

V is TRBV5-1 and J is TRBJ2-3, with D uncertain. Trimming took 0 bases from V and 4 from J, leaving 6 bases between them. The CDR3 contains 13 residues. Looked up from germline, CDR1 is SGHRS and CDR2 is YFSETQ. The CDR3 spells CASSLADSDTQYF. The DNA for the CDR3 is TGCGCCAGCAGCTTGGCAGACTCAGATACGCAGTATTTT.

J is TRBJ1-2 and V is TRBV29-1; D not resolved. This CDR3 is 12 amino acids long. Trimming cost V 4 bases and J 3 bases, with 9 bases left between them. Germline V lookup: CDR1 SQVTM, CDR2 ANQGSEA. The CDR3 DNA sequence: TGCAGCGTTGCGGCGGAAGACTATGGCTACACCTTC. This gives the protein CSVAAEDYGYTF.

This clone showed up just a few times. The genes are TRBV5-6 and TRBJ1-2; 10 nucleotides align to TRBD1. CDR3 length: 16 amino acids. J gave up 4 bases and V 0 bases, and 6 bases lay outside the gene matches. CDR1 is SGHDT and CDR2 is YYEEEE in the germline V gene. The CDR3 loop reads CASSLGTGGSSYGYTF. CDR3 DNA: TGTGCCAGCAGCTTGGGGACAGGGGGTAGTAGCTATGGCTACACCTTC.

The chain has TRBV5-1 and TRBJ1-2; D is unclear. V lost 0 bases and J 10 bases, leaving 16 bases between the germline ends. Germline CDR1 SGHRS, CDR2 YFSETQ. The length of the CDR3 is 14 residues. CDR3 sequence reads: CASSLGLEPAVYTF. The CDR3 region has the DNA TGCGCCAGCAGCTTGGGACTGGAGCCTGCTGTCTACACCTTC.

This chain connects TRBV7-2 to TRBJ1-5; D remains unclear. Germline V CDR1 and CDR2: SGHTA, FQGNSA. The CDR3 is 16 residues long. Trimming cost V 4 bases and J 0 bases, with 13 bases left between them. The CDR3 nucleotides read TGTGCCAGCAGCTCACGCGGGTGGGGTAGCAATCAGCCCCAGCATTTT. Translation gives CASSSRGWGSNQPQHF.

CDR3 bases: TGTGCCAGCAGTTATGGGGAGAAACTGTTTTTT. This sequence encodes CASSYGEKLFF. The rearrangement joins TRBV6-6 to TRBJ1-4; D is ambiguous. The CDR3 spans 11 residues. CDR1 and CDR2 (germline): MNHNY, SVGAGI (reference sequence). Trimming pared 3 bases from V and 11 bases from J, leaving 7 bases between.

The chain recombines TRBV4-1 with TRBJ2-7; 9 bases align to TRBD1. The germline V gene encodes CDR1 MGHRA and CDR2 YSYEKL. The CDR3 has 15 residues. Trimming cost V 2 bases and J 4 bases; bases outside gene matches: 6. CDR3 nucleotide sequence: TGCGCCAGCAGCCAATATACGGGACAGGGTTACGAGCAGTACTTC. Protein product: CASSQYTGQGYEQYF.

The DNA for the CDR3 is TGCGCCAAAAATCGGGTCCAAGGACATAGTGGCTACACCTTC. This translates into CAKNRVQGHSGYTF. This rearrangement joins TRBV5-1 to TRBJ1-2; D possibly corresponds to TRBD1 (5 bases). The CDR3 extends over 14 amino acids. Per the germline V gene, CDR1 is SGHRS and CDR2 is YFSETQ. V shed 9 bases and J shed 7 bases, with 22 bases lying between them.

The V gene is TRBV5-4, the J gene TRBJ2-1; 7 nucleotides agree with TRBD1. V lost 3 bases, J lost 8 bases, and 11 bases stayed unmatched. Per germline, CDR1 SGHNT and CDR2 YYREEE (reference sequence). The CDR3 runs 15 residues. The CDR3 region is CASSSGTVEMYEQFF. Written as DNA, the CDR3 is TGTGCCAGCAGCTCCGGGACAGTTGAAATGTATGAGCAGTTCTTC.

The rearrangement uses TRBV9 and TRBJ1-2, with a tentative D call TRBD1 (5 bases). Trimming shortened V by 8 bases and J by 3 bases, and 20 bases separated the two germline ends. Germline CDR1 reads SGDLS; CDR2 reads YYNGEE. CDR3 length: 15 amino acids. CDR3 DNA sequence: TGTGCCAGTTCGCGAGCCCAGGACACTTACTATGGCTACACCTTC. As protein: CASSRAQDTYYGYTF.